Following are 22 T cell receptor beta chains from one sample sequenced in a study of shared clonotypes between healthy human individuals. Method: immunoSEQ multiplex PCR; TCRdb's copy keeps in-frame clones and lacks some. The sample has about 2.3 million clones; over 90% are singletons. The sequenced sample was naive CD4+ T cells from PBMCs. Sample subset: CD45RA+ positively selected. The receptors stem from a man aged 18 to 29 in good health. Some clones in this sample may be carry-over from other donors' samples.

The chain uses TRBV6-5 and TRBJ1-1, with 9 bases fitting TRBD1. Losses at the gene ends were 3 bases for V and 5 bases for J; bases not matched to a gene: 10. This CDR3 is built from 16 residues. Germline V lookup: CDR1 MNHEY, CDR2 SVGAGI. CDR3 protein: CASSYWTGAKGTEAFF. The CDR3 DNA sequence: TGTGCCAGCAGTTATTGGACAGGGGCAAAGGGGACTGAAGCTTTCTTT.

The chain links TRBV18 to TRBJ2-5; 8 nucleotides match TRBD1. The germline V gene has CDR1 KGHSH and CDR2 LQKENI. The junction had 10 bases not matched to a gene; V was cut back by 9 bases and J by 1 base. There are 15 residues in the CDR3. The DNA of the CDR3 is TGTGCCAGTTACCCAAGACAGGGGTCCCAAGAGACCCAGTACTTC. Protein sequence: CASYPRQGSQETQYF.

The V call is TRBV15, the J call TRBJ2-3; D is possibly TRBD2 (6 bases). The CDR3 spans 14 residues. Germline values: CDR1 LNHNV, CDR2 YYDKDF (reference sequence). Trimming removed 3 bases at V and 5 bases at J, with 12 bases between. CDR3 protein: CATSSRGLRDTQYF. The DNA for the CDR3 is TGTGCCACCAGCAGCCGGGGGTTAAGAGATACGCAGTATTTT.

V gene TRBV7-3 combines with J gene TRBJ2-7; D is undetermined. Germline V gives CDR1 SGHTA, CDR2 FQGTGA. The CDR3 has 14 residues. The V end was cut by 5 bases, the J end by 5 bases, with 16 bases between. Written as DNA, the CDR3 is TGTGCCAGCAGCCCGGGCCTCCGGTCCAACGAGCAGTACTTC. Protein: CASSPGLRSNEQYF.

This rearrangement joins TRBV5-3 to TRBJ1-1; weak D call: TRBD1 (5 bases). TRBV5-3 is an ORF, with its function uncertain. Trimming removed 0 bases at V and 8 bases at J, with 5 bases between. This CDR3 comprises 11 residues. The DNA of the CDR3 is TGTGCCAGAAGCTTGGGGACAGAAGCTTTCTTT. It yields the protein CARSLGTEAFF.

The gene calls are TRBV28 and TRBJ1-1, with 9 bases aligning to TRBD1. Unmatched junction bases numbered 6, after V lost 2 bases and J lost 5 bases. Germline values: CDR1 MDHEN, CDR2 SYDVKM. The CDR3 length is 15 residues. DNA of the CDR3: TGTGCCAGCAGTTTACCGACAGGGGGATGGACTGAAGCTTTCTTT. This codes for CASSLPTGGWTEAFF.

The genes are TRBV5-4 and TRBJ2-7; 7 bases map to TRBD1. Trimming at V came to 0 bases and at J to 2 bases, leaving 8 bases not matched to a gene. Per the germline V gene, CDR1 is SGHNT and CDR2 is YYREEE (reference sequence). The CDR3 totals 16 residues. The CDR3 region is CASSLGQGRNTYEQYF. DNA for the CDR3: TGTGCCAGCAGCTTGGGACAGGGCCGAAATACCTACGAGCAGTACTTC.

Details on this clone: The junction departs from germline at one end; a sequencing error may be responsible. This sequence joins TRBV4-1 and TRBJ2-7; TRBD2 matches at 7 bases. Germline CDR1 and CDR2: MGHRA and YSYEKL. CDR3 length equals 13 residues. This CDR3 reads CASSQVLGAGVHF. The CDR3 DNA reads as TGCGCCAGCAGCCAAGTTCTGGGCGCGGGAGTGCACTTC.

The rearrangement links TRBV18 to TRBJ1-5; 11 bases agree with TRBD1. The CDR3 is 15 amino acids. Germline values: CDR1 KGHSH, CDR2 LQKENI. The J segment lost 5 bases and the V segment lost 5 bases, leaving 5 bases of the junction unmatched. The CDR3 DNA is TGTGCCAGCTCATCTCGGACAGGGGGCGATCAGCCCCAGCATTTT. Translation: CASSSRTGGDQPQHF.

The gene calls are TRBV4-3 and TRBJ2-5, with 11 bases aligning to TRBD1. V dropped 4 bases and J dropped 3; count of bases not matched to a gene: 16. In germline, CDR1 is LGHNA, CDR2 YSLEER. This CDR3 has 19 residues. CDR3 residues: CASSPLPQHGQGAEETQYF. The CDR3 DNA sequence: TGCGCCAGCAGCCCTTTGCCTCAGCACGGACAGGGGGCCGAAGAGACCCAGTACTTC.

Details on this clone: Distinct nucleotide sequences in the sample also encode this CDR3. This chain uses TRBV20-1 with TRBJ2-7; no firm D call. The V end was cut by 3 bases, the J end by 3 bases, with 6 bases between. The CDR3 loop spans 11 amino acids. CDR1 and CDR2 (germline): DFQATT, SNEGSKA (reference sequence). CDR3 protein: CSASRSYEQYF. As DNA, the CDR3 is TGCAGTGCTAGCCGGAGCTACGAGCAGTACTTC.

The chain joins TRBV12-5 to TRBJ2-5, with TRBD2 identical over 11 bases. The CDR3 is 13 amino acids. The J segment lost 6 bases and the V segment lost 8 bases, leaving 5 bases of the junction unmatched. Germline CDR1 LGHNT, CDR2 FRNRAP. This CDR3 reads CASLAGGGKTQYF. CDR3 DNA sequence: TGTGCTAGTTTAGCGGGAGGGGGGAAGACCCAGTACTTC.

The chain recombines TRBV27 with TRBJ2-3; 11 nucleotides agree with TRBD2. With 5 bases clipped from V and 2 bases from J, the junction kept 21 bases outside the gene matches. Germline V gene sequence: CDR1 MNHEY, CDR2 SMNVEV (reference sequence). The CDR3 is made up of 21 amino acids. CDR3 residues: CASSTNTGTSGAVYLTDTQYF. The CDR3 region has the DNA TGTGCCAGCAGTACCAATACCGGGACTAGCGGCGCCGTCTACCTCACAGATACGCAGTATTTT.

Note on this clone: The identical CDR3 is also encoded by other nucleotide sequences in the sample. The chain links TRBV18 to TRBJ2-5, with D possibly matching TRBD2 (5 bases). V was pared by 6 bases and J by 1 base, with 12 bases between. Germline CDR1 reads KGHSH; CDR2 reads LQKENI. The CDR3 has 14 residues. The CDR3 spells CASSPGAAQETQYF. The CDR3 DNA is TGTGCCAGCTCCCCTGGAGCGGCCCAAGAGACCCAGTACTTC. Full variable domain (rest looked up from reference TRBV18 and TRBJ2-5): NAGVMQNPRHLVRRRGQEARLRCSPMKGHSHVYWYRQLPEEGLKFMVYLQKENIIDESGMPKERFSAEFPKEGPSILRIQQVVRGDSAAYFCASSPGAAQETQYFGPGTRLLVL.

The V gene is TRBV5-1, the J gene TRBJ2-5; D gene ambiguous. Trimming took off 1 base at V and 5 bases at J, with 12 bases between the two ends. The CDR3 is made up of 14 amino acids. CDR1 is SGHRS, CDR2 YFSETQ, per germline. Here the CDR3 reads CASSLHPGQETQYF. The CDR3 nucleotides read TGCGCCAGCAGCTTGCATCCAGGCCAGGAGACCCAGTACTTC. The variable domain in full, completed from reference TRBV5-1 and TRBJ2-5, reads KAGVTQTPRYLIKTRGQQVTLSCSPISGHRSVSWYQQTPGQGLQFLFEYFSETQRNKGNFPGRFSGRQFSNSRSEMNVSTLELGDSALYLCASSLHPGQETQYFGPGTRLLVL.

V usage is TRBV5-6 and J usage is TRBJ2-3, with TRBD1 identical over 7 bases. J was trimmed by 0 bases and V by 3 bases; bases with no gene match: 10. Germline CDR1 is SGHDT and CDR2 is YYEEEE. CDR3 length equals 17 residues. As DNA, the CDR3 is TGTGCCAGCAGCTCGGACAGGAGGCTGCTTAGCACAGATACGCAGTATTTT. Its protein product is CASSSDRRLLSTDTQYF.

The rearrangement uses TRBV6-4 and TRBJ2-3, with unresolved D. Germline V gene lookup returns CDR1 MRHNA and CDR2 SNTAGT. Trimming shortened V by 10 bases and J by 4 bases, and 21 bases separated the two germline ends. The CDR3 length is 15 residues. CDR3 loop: CATPCMDPFPDTQYF. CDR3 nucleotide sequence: TGTGCCACCCCTTGTATGGACCCCTTCCCAGATACGCAGTATTTT.

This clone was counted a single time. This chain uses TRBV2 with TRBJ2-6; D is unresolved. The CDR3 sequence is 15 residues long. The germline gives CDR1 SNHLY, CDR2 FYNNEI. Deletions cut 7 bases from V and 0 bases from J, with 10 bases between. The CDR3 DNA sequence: TGTGCCAGCATGAGACTGTACTCTGGGGCCAACGTCCTGACTTTC. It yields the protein CASMRLYSGANVLTF.

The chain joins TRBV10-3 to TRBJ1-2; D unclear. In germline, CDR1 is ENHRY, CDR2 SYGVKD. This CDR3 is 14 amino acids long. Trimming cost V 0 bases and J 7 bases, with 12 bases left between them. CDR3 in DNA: TGTGCCATCAGTGAGTCACGGGCGGGCAGTGGCTACACCTTC. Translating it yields CAISESRAGSGYTF.

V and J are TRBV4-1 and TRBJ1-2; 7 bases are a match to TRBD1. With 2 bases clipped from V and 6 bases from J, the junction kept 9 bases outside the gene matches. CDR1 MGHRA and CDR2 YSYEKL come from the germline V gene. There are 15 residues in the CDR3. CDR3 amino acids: CASSQHVTGENGYTF. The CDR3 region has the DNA TGCGCCAGCAGCCAACACGTAACAGGGGAGAATGGCTACACCTTC.

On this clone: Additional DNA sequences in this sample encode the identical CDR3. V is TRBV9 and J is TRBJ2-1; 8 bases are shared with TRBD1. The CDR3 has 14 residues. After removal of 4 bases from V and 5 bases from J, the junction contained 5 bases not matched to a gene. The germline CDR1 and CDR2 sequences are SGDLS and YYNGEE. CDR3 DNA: TGTGCCAGCAGCCCGGGACAGGTAGACAATGAGCAGTTCTTC. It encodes CASSPGQVDNEQFF.

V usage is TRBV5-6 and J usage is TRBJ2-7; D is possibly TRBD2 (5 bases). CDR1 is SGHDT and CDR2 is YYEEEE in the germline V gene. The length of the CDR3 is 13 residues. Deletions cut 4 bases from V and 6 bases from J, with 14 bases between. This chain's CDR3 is CASSKEAQSEQYF. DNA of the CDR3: TGTGCCAGCAGCAAGGAGGCGCAGTCCGAGCAGTACTTC. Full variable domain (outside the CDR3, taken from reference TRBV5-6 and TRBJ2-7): DAGVTQSPTHLIKTRGQQVTLRCSPKSGHDTVSWYQQALGQGPQFIFQYYEEEERQRGNFPDRFSGHQFPNYSSELNVNALLLGDSALYLCASSKEAQSEQYFGPGTRLTVT.